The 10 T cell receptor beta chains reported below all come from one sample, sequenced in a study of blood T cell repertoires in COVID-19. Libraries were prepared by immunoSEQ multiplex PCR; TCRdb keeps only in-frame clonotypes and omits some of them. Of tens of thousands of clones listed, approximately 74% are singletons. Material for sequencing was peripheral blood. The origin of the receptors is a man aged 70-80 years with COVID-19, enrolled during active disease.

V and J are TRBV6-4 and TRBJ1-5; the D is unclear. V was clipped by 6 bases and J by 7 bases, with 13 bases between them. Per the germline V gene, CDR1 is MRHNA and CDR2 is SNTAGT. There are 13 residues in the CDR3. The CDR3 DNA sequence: TGTGCCAGCAGCCCCGAGGAAGCCCAGCCCCAGCATTTT. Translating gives CASSPEEAQPQHF.

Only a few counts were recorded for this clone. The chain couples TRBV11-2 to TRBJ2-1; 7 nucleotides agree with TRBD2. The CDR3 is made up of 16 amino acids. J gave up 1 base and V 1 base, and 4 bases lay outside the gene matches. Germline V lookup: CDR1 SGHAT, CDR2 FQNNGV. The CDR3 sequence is CASSLGRGGSYNEQFF. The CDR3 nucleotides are TGTGCCAGCAGCTTAGGTCGCGGGGGTTCCTACAATGAGCAGTTCTTC.

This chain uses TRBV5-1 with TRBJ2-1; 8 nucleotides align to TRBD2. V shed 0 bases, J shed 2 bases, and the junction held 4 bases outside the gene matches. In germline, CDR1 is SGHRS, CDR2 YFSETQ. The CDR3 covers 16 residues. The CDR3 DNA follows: TGCGCCAGCAGCTTGGGCAGCGGGAGACCCTACAATGAGCAGTTCTTC. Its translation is CASSLGSGRPYNEQFF.

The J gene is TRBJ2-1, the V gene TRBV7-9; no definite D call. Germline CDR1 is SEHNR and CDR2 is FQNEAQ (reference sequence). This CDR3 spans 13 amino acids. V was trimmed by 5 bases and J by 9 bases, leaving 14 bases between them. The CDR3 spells CASSHPQRREQFF. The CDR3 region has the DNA TGTGCCAGCAGCCACCCCCAGCGTCGTGAGCAGTTCTTC.

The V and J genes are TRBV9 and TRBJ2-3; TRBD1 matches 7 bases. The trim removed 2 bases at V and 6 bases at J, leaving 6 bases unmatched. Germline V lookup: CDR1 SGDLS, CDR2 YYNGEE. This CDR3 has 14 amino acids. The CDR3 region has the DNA TGTGCCAGCAGCGTCGGCGTAGGGGGCGATACGCAGTATTTT. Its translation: CASSVGVGGDTQYF.

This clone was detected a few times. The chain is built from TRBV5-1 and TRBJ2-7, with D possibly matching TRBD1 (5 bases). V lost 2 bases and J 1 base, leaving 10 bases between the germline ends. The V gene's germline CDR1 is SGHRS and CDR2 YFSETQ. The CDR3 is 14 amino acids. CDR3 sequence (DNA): TGCGCCAGCAGCTTCGACAGTTTTTCCTACGAGCAGTACTTC. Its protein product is CASSFDSFSYEQYF. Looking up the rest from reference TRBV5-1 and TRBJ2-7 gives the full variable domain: KAGVTQTPRYLIKTRGQQVTLSCSPISGHRSVSWYQQTPGQGLQFLFEYFSETQRNKGNFPGRFSGRQFSNSRSEMNVSTLELGDSALYLCASSFDSFSYEQYFGPGTRLTVT.

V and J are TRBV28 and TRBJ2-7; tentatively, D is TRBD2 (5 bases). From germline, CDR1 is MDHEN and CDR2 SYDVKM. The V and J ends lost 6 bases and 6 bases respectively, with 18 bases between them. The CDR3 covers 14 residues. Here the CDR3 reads CASRRLGFEGEQYF. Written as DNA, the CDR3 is TGTGCCAGCAGAAGGCTCGGGTTCGAGGGCGAGCAGTACTTC.

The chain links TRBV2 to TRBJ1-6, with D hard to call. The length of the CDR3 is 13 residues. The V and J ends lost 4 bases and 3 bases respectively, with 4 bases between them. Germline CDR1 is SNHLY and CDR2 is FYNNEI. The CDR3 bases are TGTGCCAGCAGTGTTTACTATAATTCACCCCTCCACTTT. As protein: CASSVYYNSPLHF.

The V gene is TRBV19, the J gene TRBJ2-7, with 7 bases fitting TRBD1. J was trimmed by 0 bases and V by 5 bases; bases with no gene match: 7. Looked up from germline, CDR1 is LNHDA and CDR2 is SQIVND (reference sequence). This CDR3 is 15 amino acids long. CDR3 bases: TGTGCCAGTAGTCGGACCAGGGGGACCTCCTACGAGCAGTACTTC. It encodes CASSRTRGTSYEQYF.

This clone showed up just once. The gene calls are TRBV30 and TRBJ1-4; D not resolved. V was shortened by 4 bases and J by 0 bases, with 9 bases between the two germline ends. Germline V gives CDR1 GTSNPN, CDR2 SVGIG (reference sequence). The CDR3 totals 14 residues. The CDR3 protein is CAWTRLTTNEKLFF. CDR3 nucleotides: TGTGCCTGGACGCGCCTAACAACTAATGAAAAACTGTTTTTT.